The subject of this entry is one TCR beta chain. Its antigen is not known. The repertoire was sequenced with immunoSEQ multiplex PCR; TCRdb's copy has only in-frame clones and lacks some. The sample comprises more than 2,000,000 clones, 85% to 95% of which are singletons, and 0.35% to 0.5% rests with the top ten. This specimen comes from a study of shared clonotypes between healthy human individuals. Findings and limits, study-wide: A handful of donors had 4% to 6.5% of their naive CD4 clonotypes in common.

The ends lost 2 bases at V and 2 bases at J; junction bases unmatched: 11. From germline, CDR1 is KGHSH and CDR2 LQKENI. CDR3 length equals 19 residues. The J gene is TRBJ2-1, the V gene TRBV18; 11 bases line up with TRBD2. The sequenced sample consisted of naive CD4+ T cells from PBMCs. Regarding subset: CD45RA+ positively selected. The sequence came from a man aged 18 to 29 in good health. Some clones in this sample may be carry-over from other donors' samples. The CDR3 protein is CASSPTFVLAGAPYNEQFF. DNA for the CDR3: TGTGCCAGCTCACCAACGTTTGTACTAGCGGGAGCTCCCTACAATGAGCAGTTCTTC.